The rows below give T cell receptor beta chains drawn from one sample of a study of blood T cell repertoires in COVID-19. The table came from immunoSEQ multiplex PCR; TCRdb's copy has only in-frame clones and leaves some out. The sample shows hundreds of thousands of clones, 83% of them seen only once. Specimen: peripheral blood. These receptors were collected from a woman aged 45-65 years who had recovered from COVID-19. Each CDR3 is given with its conserved first and last residue. Fields, in order: J gene, clone size, V gene, CDR3 protein. A row's size may be missing; if present it is once, few, many or a size class.

TRBJ2-1 | NA | TRBV4-1 | CASSQLTGSGEQFF
TRBJ2-3 | NA | TRBV5-6 | CASRSSGGADTQYF
TRBJ2-7 | NA | TRBV6-2/TRBV6-3 | CASSPRDRGLIGNYEQYF
TRBJ2-3 | NA | TRBV28 | CASSRGGADTQYF
TRBJ2-2 | NA | TRBV4-3 | CASSQGTGANTGELFF
TRBJ1-3 | few | TRBV5-4 | CASSLWGDISGNTIYF
TRBJ2-3 | NA | TRBV19 | CASSTQGAPDTQYF
TRBJ2-1 | NA | TRBV7-2 | CASSLGAGGRIGEQFF
TRBJ2-5 | NA | TRBV27 | CASSLSSGRGQETQYF
TRBJ1-3 | NA | TRBV9 | CASSYGTGLSGNTIYF
TRBJ2-1 | NA | TRBV10-3 | CADADWTSGWKEQFF
TRBJ2-7 | NA | TRBV21-1 | CASSQPGQGHFPYEQYF
TRBJ2-7 | NA | TRBV19 | CASSIGPGHSYEQYF
TRBJ1-1 | NA | TRBV5-1 | CASTPAQGPNTEAFF
TRBJ2-2 | NA | TRBV28 | CASSSRGGIPPGELFF
TRBJ2-7 | once | TRBV28 | CATNPGLSYEQYF
TRBJ1-1 | NA | TRBV6-5 | CASSHGTVVNEAFF
TRBJ2-6 | NA | TRBV30 | CAWSGLAGVSGANVLTF
TRBJ2-5 | NA | TRBV3-1/TRBV3-2 | CASSRGLAGAGTQYF
TRBJ1-2 | NA | TRBV7-9 | CASSFDGGPNYGYTF
TRBJ1-2 | NA | TRBV7-2 | CASSLGPGPGGYTF
TRBJ1-6 | NA | TRBV6-5 | CASGDRWTPLHF
TRBJ2-3 | NA | TRBV4-3 | CASSPWGGQDTQYF
TRBJ2-1 | NA | TRBV9 | CASSVDWRGAMFF
TRBJ2-2 | NA | TRBV4-3 | CASSQADRGTGELFF
TRBJ2-5 | NA | TRBV18 | CASSPRRGQEETQYF
TRBJ1-5 | NA | TRBV6-6 | CASTMTGRGNNQPQHF
TRBJ2-7 | NA | TRBV9 | CASSLGLAGASYEQYF
TRBJ1-2 | NA | TRBV11-2 | CASSAPPGAHGYTF
TRBJ1-1 | NA | TRBV10-3 | CAIRQDLINTEAFF
TRBJ1-2 | NA | TRBV24-1 | CATSEPTMDYGYTF
TRBJ2-1 | few | TRBV6-5 | CASNPGGSSYNEQFF
TRBJ2-3 | NA | TRBV11-2 | CASSLGSGGPLGQYF
TRBJ2-3 | NA | TRBV19 | CASNQVDTDTQYF
TRBJ2-3 | once | TRBV11-2 | CASLAGGTDTQYF
TRBJ2-7 | NA | TRBV11-2 | CASSRGGGYYEQYF
TRBJ1-4 | NA | TRBV4-1 | CASSLRGSGEKLFF
TRBJ2-7 | once | TRBV7-2 | CASSLGGRAYEQYF
TRBJ2-2 | NA | TRBV7-3 | CASSSLRGTGELFF
TRBJ1-3 | NA | TRBV4-1 | CASSQLERGGNTIYF
TRBJ1-1 | NA | TRBV28 | CASSLPARGAFF
TRBJ2-3 | NA | TRBV5-1 | CASSLGGPPDTQYF
TRBJ2-2 | once | TRBV25-1 | CASTWTSGTNTGELFF
TRBJ2-7 | many | TRBV29-1 | CSVDLGSYEQYF
TRBJ2-5 | NA | TRBV9 | CASSSRTSGASETQYF
TRBJ1-2 | NA | TRBV28 | CASSWAASTRYYTF
TRBJ1-5 | NA | TRBV28 | CASCMGGDNQPQHF
TRBJ2-3 | NA | TRBV21-1 | CASSTSRGSSTDTQYF
TRBJ1-2 | NA | TRBV19 | CASNGGQFYGYTF
TRBJ2-3 | NA | TRBV24-1 | CATGPGSTDTQYF
TRBJ1-2 | NA | TRBV7-2 | CASSLGGFGGYTF
TRBJ2-7 | NA | TRBV5-1 | CASSLQGHEQYF
TRBJ1-5 | NA | TRBV7-2 | CASSLARGVNQPQHF
TRBJ2-1 | NA | TRBV27 | CASSLTRRDEQFF
TRBJ1-1 | NA | TRBV5-1 | CASSFGASEAFF